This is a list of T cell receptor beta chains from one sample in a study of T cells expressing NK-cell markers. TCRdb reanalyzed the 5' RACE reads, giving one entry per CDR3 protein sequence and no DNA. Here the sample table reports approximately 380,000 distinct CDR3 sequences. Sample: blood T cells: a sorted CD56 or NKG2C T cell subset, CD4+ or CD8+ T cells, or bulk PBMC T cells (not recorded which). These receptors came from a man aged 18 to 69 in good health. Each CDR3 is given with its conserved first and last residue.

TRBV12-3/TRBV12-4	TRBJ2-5	CASSLGLPLYF
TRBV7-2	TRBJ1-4	CASSVGATNEKLFF
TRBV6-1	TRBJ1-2	CASSEATIGYTF
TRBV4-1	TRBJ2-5	CASSHPGLAGGPRQETQYF
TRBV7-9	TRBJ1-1	CASSFRDSPLEAFF
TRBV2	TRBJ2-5	CASSDSPRMGRQETQYF
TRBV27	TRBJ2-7	CASSRRGERGALYEQYF
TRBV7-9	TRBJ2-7	CASSQTLAGRYEQYF
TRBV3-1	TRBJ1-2	CASSQMTVYTF
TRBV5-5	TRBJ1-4	CASSQGSTTTNEKLFF
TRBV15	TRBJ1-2	CATSLRKGRDYGYTF
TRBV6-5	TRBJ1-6	CASSYYGPGRLHF
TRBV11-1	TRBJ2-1	CASSYTSGGYNEQFF
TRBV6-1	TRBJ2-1	CASSDRYSSYNEQFF
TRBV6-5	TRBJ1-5	CASSWTGLDSQPQHF
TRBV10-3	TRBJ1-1	CAISGGVVNTEAFF
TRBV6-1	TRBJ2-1	CASSDGFNEQFF
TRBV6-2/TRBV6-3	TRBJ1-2	CASNLRDFDGYTF
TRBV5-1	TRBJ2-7	CASSTLGGSTNEQYF
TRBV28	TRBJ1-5	CASSSPGQGGFSNQPQHF
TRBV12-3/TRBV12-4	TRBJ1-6	CASRDRISYNSPLHF
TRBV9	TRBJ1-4	CASTMDGEHFEKLFF
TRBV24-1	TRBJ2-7	CATSDFPGQVYEQYF
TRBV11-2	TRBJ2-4	CASSARTSGGAGTKNIQYF
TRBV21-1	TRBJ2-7	CASSKGRTGVYEQYF
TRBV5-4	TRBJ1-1	CASRKGQGATNTEAFF
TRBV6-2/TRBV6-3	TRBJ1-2	CASRRRDRLYGYTF
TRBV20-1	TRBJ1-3	CSAGDRGAGNTIYF
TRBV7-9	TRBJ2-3	CASSTNSGGAFTDTQYF
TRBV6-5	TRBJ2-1	CASSYETSGVNEQFF
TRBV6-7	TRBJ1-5	CASSYPRRGKHSNQPQHF
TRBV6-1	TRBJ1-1	CATWLRASMNTEAFF
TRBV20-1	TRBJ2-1	CSVVRTNEQFF
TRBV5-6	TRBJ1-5	CASSRSPMGNQPQHF
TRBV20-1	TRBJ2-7	CSAEKGQGQFSEQYF
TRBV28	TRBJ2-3	CASSWTTLTDTQYF
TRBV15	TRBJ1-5	CATSNKRTGNQPQHF
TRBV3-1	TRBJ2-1	CASSQWIKEDEQFF
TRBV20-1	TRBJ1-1	CSARSDSEAFF
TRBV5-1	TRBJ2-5	CASSLNGLADIETQYF
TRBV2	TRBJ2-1	CASQRRVNEQFF
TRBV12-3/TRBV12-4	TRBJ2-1	CASSLARGLAGYKNEQFF
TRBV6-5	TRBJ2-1	CASSFQGDSDEQFF
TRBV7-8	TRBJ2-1	CASSLVRAGEQFF
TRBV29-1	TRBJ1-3	CSVTRDISGNTIYF